The 20 T cell receptor beta chains listed next were all sequenced from one sample in a study of response to subunit inactivated influenza vaccine. From the RT-PCR reads, TCRdb called clonotypes with MiXCR, one entry per CDR3 protein. The sample includes a few hundred thousand distinct CDR3 sequences, approximately 15% of them seen just once. The source was PBMCs from blood, collected 12 days after vaccination. Receptors originate from a man aged 45 to 65 who received an inactivated influenza vaccine.

Only a few counts were recorded for this clonotype. The genes are TRBV24-1 and TRBJ2-1; no clear D. V was clipped by 5 bases and J by 8 bases, with 12 bases between them. Germline V CDR1 and CDR2: KGHDR, SFDVKD. The CDR3 contains 13 residues. The DNA for the CDR3 is TGTGCCACCAGTGTATCCAACGAGGATGAGCAGTTCTTC. This codes for CATSVSNEDEQFF.

CDR3 in amino acids: CASSLTGTGDNEQFF. The CDR3 nucleotides read TGTGCCAGCAGTCTAACCGGGACAGGGGACAATGAGCAGTTCTTC. This chain joins TRBV4-2 and TRBJ2-1, with TRBD1 identical over 10 bases. The CDR3 extends over 15 amino acids. V lost 6 bases, J lost 5 bases, and 7 bases stayed unmatched. Germline CDR1 and CDR2: LGHNA and YNFKEQ.

This clonotype was counted at least ten times. The rearrangement uses TRBV20-1 and TRBJ2-7; 8 bases fit TRBD2. The CDR3 length is 12 residues. The germline CDR1 and CDR2 sequences are DFQATT and SNEGSKA (reference sequence). Trimming took 5 bases from V and 2 from J; bases not matched to a gene: 2. This chain's CDR3 is CSARGGAYEQYF. CDR3 nucleotides: TGCAGTGCTCGGGGGGGAGCCTACGAGCAGTACTTC.

This clonotype was counted a few times. This chain uses TRBV18 with TRBJ2-7; no clear D gene. V lost 3 bases and J lost 2, with 8 bases in between. This CDR3 region has 13 residues. Per germline, CDR1 KGHSH and CDR2 LQKENI. CDR3 sequence reads: CASSPDTTYEQYF. In DNA, the CDR3 is TGTGCCAGCTCACCTGACACGACCTACGAGCAGTACTTC. Combining the CDR3 with reference TRBV18 and TRBJ2-7 gives the whole variable domain NAGVMQNPRHLVRRRGQEARLRCSPMKGHSHVYWYRQLPEEGLKFMVYLQKENIIDESGMPKERFSAEFPKEGPSILRIQQVVRGDSAAYFCASSPDTTYEQYFGPGTRLTVT.

The CDR3 loop reads CSVDTGGIGNTIYF. The CDR3 DNA is TGCAGCGTTGATACCGGGGGAATTGGAAACACCATATATTTT. The genes are TRBV29-1 and TRBJ1-3, with D perhaps TRBD1 (5 bases). CDR1 and CDR2 from the germline V gene are SQVTM and ANQGSEA. This CDR3 comprises 14 residues. The V end was cut by 3 bases, the J end by 3 bases, with 12 bases between.

The V gene is TRBV5-6, the J gene TRBJ1-6; TRBD1 aligns across 7 bases. Germline V gives CDR1 SGHDT, CDR2 YYEEEE. The junction had 16 bases not matched to a gene; V was cut back by 3 bases and J by 4 bases. The CDR3 totals 19 residues. The CDR3 coding sequence is TGTGCCAGCAGCTCCAGCAAAGGCCTGACAGGGACTTATAATTCACCCCTCCACTTT. It encodes CASSSSKGLTGTYNSPLHF. The whole variable domain, remainder taken from reference TRBV5-6 and TRBJ1-6, is DAGVTQSPTHLIKTRGQQVTLRCSPKSGHDTVSWYQQALGQGPQFIFQYYEEEERQRGNFPDRFSGHQFPNYSSELNVNALLLGDSALYLCASSSSKGLTGTYNSPLHFGNGTRLTVT.

The J gene is TRBJ2-2, the V gene TRBV2; 12 positions agree with TRBD2. This CDR3 spans 16 amino acids. Germline V CDR1 and CDR2: SNHLY, FYNNEI. V trimming: 6 bases; J trimming: 6 bases; junction bases outside the gene matches: 8. The CDR3: CASSPTSGRLSGELFF. The CDR3 nucleotides read TGTGCCAGCAGCCCAACTAGCGGGAGGTTGTCCGGGGAGCTGTTTTTT.

In this sample, this clonotype turned up once. The chain combines TRBV3-1 with TRBJ2-7; TRBD1 matches 9 bases. Trimming cost V 1 base and J 5 bases; bases outside gene matches: 6. This CDR3 region has 15 residues. Germline V gene sequence: CDR1 LGHDT, CDR2 YNNKEL (reference sequence). CDR3 bases: TGTGCCAGCAGCCAAGTTACAGGGGGCTACGACGAGCAGTACTTC. Protein sequence: CASSQVTGGYDEQYF.

This rearrangement joins TRBV5-1 to TRBJ1-6, with D maybe TRBD1 (6 bases). The length of the CDR3 is 17 residues. Germline V CDR1 and CDR2: SGHRS, YFSETQ. Trimming stripped 2 bases from V and 5 bases from J, with 17 bases between. DNA of the CDR3: TGCGCCAGCAGCTTAAAAACGGGGACAACGAATAATTCACCCCTCCACTTT. Its protein is CASSLKTGTTNNSPLHF.

This clonotype was recorded once. The J gene is TRBJ2-1, the V gene TRBV18; the D gene is possibly TRBD2 (6 bases). CDR1 KGHSH and CDR2 LQKENI come from the germline V gene. The CDR3 is 17 amino acids. V lost 0 bases to trimming and J lost 0 bases, with 12 bases between them. CDR3 sequence: CASSPPEGLPSYNEQFF. For the CDR3, the DNA is TGTGCCAGCTCACCACCGGAGGGCCTTCCCTCCTACAATGAGCAGTTCTTC.

This clonotype was found a few times. This chain uses TRBV2 with TRBJ2-7; TRBD1 matches 7 bases. The CDR3 covers 15 residues. Unmatched junction bases numbered 10, after V lost 8 bases and J lost 0 bases. Germline CDR1 SNHLY, CDR2 FYNNEI. The DNA for the CDR3 is TGTGCCAGCCGGAGGACAGGCGCAAACTCCTACGAGCAGTACTTC. It translates to CASRRTGANSYEQYF.

This chain uses TRBV7-3 with TRBJ2-3, with a possible D match to TRBD1 (6 bases). Germline CDR1 and CDR2: SGHTA and FQGTGA. V was clipped by 3 bases and J by 0 bases, with 10 bases between them. This CDR3 comprises 15 residues. The DNA for the CDR3 is TGTGCCAGCAGCTTGGACAGCACAAGCACAGATACGCAGTATTTT. This encodes CASSLDSTSTDTQYF.

The gene calls are TRBV20-1 and TRBJ1-6; 9 nucleotides align to TRBD1. The V and J ends lost 2 bases and 9 bases, in that order; junction bases with no gene match: 8. Germline loops: CDR1 DFQATT, CDR2 SNEGSKA (reference sequence). The length of the CDR3 is 15 residues. The CDR3 here is CSARQLTGGTSPLHF. The CDR3 nucleotides are TGCAGTGCTAGACAATTAACAGGGGGCACTTCACCCCTCCACTTT.

This clonotype was seen only a few times. This chain connects TRBV11-2 to TRBJ2-7; 8 nucleotides agree with TRBD1. The junction had 7 bases not matched to a gene; V was cut back by 5 bases and J by 1 base. The CDR3 sequence is 15 residues long. Germline CDR1 SGHAT, CDR2 FQNNGV. The CDR3 region is CASSQGRDRSYEQYF. CDR3 nucleotide sequence: TGTGCCAGCAGCCAAGGCCGGGACAGGTCCTACGAGCAGTACTTC.

This clonotype was detected a few times. The chain carries TRBV6-5 and TRBJ2-2; D is perhaps TRBD1 or TRBD2 (5 bases each). CDR1 and CDR2 (germline): MNHEY, SVGAGI. The CDR3 spans 16 residues. Trimming shortened V by 4 bases and J by 1 base, and 13 bases separated the two germline ends. The CDR3 coding sequence is TGTGCCAGCAGTTCCCAGTGGGACGGGAACACCGGGGAGCTGTTTTTT. As protein: CASSSQWDGNTGELFF.

The rearrangement joins TRBV12-3 or TRBV12-4 to TRBJ1-6; D unresolved. V lost 5 bases, J lost 7 bases, and 9 bases lay in between. The CDR3 spans 13 residues. The CDR3 sequence: CASSPARNSPLHF. The CDR3 bases are TGTGCCAGCAGTCCGGCTCGGAATTCACCCCTCCACTTT.

The CDR3 DNA reads as TGCAGTGCGGGGGGGTCAGGGGCGGCAATTGAGACCCAGTACTTC. Residues: CSAGGSGAAIETQYF. This chain links TRBV20-1 with TRBJ2-5; possible D gene TRBD2, 7 bases. The CDR3 totals 15 residues. V lost 6 bases and J 5 bases, leaving 22 bases between the germline ends. Germline V gene data show CDR1 as DFQATT and CDR2 as SNEGSKA (reference sequence).

This clonotype was observed a few times. The J gene is TRBJ2-5, the V gene TRBV6-4; unclear D gene. The CDR3 totals 14 residues. The germline V and J ends were trimmed by 8 bases and 1 base, with 14 bases remaining between them. Looked up from germline, CDR1 is MRHNA and CDR2 is SNTAGT. The CDR3 region has the DNA TGTGCCAGCTGGTGCGCGGTGCTCCAAGAGACCCAGTACTTC. Its translation is CASWCAVLQETQYF.

V gene TRBV6-2 or TRBV6-3 combines with J gene TRBJ1-1; 7 positions match TRBD1. The V segment lost 6 bases and the J segment 7 bases; nucleotides outside the gene matches: 5. The CDR3 length is 12 residues. CDR1 and CDR2 (germline): MNHEY, SVGEGT. For the CDR3, the DNA is TGTGCCAGCAGGCTGGGGACAGATGAAGCTTTCTTT. Residues: CASRLGTDEAFF.

This clonotype was seen more than once but under ten times. Here the CDR3 DNA reads TGTGCCAGCAGCTACTCTTGGGGCGGGAGGGCCGACATTCAGTACTTC. As protein: CASSYSWGGRADIQYF. The chain couples TRBV7-2 to TRBJ2-4; TRBD2 matches at 9 bases. This CDR3 is 16 amino acids long. V lost 4 bases and J lost 8; bases outside the gene matches: 12. Germline V gene sequence: CDR1 SGHTA, CDR2 FQGNSA.